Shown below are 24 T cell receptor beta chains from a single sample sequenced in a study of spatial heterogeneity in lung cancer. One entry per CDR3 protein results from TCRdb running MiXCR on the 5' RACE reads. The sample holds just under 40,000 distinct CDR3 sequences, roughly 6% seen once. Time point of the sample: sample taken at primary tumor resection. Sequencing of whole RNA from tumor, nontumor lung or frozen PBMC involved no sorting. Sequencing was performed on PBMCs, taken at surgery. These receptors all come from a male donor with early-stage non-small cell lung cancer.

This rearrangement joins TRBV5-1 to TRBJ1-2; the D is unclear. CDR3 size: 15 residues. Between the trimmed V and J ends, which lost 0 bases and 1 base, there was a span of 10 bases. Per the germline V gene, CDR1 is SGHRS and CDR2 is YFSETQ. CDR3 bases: TGCGCCAGCAGCTTGGGAAGCACCCTTAACTATGGCTACACCTTC. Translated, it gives CASSLGSTLNYGYTF.

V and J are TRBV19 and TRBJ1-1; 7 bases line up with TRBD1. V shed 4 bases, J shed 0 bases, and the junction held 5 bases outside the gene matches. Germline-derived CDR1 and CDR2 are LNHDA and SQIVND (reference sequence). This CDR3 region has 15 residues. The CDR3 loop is CASSTGTALNTEAFF. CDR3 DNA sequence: TGTGCCAGTAGTACCGGGACAGCCTTGAACACTGAAGCTTTCTTT.

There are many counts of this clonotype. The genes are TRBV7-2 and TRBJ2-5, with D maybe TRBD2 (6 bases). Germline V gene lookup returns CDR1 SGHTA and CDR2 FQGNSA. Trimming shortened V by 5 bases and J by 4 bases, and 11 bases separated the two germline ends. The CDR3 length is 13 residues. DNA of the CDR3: TGTGCCAGCAGCATCCTCGGGGGAGAGACCCAGTACTTC. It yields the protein CASSILGGETQYF. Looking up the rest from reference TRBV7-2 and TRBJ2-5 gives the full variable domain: GAGVSQSPSNKVTEKGKDVELRCDPISGHTALYWYRQSLGQGLEFLIYFQGNSAPDKSGLPSDRFSAERTGGSVSTLTIQRTQQEDSAVYLCASSILGGETQYFGPGTRLLVL.

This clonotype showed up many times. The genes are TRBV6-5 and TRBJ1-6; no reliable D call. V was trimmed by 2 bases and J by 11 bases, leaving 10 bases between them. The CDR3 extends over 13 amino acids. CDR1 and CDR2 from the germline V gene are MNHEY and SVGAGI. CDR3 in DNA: TGTGCCAGCAGTTACCTACGGACCCCACCCCTCCACTTT. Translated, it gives CASSYLRTPPLHF.

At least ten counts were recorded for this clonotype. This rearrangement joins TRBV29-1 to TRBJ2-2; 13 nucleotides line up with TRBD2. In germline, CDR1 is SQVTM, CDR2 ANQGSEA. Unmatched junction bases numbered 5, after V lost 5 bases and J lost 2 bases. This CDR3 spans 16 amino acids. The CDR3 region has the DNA TGCAGCGTTAGGACTAGCGGGGGCTTTAACACCGGGGAGCTGTTTTTT. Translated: CSVRTSGGFNTGELFF.

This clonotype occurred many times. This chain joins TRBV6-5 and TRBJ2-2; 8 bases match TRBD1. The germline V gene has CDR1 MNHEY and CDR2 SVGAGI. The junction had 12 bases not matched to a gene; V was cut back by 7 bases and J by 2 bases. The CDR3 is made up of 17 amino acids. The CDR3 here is CASIQSSGQGNTGELFF. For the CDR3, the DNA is TGTGCCAGCATCCAGAGCTCCGGACAGGGTAACACCGGGGAGCTGTTTTTT.

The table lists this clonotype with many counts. The CDR3 reads CASTQRREYYGYTF. The CDR3 DNA reads as TGTGCCAGCACCCAAAGAAGGGAGTACTATGGCTACACCTTC. The chain uses TRBV12-3 or TRBV12-4 and TRBJ1-2, with D unresolved. V was pared by 7 bases and J by 3 bases, with 15 bases between. This CDR3 spans 14 amino acids.

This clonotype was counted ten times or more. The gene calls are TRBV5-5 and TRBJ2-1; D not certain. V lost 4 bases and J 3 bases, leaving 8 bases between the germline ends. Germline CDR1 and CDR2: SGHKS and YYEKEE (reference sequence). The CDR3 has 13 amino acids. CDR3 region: CASSPTLYNEQFF. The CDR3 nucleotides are TGTGCCAGCAGCCCGACACTCTACAATGAGCAGTTCTTC. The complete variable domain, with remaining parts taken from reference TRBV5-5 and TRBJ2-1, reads DAGVTQSPTHLIKTRGQQVTLRCSPISGHKSVSWYQQVLGQGPQFIFQYYEKEERGRGNFPDRFSARQFPNYSSELNVNALLLGDSALYLCASSPTLYNEQFFGPGTRLTVL.

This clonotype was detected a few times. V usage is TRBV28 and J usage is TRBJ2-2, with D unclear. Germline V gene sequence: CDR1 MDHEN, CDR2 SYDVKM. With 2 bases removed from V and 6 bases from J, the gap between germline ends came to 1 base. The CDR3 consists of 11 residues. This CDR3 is CASSLAGELFF. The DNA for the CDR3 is TGTGCCAGCAGTTTAGCCGGGGAGCTGTTTTTT.

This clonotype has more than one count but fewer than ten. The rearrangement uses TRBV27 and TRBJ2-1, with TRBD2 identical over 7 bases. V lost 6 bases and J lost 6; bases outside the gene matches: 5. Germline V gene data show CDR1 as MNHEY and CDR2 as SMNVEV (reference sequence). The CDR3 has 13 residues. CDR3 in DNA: TGTGCCAGCAGGTCGACGGGGGGCAATGAGCAGTTCTTC. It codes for CASRSTGGNEQFF.

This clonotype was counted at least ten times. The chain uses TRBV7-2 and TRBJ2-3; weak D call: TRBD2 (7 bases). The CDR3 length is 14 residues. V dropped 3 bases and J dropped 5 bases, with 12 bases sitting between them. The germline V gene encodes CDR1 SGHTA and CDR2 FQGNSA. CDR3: CASSFAGAEDTQYF. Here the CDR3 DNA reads TGTGCCAGCAGCTTCGCGGGGGCCGAAGATACGCAGTATTTT. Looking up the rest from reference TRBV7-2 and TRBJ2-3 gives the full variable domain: GAGVSQSPSNKVTEKGKDVELRCDPISGHTALYWYRQSLGQGLEFLIYFQGNSAPDKSGLPSDRFSAERTGGSVSTLTIQRTQQEDSAVYLCASSFAGAEDTQYFGPGTRLTVL.

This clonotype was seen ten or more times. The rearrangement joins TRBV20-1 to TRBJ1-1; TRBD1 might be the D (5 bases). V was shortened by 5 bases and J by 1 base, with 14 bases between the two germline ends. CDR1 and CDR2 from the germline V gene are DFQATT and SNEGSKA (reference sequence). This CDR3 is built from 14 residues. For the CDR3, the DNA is TGCAGTGCTCCCAATACAGGAAAGAACACTGAAGCTTTCTTT. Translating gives CSAPNTGKNTEAFF.

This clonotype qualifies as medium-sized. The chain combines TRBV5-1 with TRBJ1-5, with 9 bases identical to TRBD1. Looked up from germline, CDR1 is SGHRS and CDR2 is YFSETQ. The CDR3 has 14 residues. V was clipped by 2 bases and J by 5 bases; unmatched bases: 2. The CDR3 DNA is TGCGCCAGCAGCTTACGGACAGGGGATCAGCCCCAGCATTTT. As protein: CASSLRTGDQPQHF.

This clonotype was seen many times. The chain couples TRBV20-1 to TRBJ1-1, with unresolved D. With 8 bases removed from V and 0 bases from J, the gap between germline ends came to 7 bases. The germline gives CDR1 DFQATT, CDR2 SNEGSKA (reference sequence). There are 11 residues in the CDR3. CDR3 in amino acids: CSTEVNTEAFF. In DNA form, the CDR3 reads TGCAGTACGGAAGTGAACACTGAAGCTTTCTTT.

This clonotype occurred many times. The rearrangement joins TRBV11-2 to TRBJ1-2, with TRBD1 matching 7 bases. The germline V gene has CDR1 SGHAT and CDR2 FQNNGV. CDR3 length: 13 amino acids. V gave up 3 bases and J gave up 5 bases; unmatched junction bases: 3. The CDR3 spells CASSFDRDYGYTF. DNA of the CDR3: TGTGCCAGCAGCTTTGACAGGGATTATGGCTACACCTTC.

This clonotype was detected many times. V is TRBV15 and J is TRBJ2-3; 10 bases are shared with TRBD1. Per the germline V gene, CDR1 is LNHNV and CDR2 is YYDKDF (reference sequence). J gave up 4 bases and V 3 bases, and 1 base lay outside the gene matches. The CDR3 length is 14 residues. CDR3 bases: TGTGCCACCAGCAGGGGACAGGGGTCAGATACGCAGTATTTT. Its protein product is CATSRGQGSDTQYF.

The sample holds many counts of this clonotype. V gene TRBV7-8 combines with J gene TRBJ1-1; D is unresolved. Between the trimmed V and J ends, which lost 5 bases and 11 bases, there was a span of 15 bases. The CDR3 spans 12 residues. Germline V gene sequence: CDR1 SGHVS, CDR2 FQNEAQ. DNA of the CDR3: TGTGCCAGCAGCCTGCCCGGGGTAAGGGCTTTCTTT. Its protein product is CASSLPGVRAFF.

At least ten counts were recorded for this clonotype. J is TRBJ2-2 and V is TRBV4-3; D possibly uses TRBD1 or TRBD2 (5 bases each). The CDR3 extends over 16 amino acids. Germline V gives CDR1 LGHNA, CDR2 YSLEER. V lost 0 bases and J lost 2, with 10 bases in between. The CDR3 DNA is TGCGCCAGCAGCCAAGAGAGGGGTTCTAACACCGGGGAGCTGTTTTTT. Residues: CASSQERGSNTGELFF.

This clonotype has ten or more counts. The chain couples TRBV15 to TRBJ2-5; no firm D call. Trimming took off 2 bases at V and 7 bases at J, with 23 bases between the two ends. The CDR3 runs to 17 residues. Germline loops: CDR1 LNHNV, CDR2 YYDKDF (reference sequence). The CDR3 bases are TGTGCCACCAGCAGACCGGTCCTCTTCCCCCTCAAGGTGACCCAGTACTTC. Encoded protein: CATSRPVLFPLKVTQYF.

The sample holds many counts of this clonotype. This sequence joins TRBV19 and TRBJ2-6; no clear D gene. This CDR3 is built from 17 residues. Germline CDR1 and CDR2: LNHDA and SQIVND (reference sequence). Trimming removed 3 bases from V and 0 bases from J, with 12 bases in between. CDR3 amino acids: CASSMSVPSSGANVLTF. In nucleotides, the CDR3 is TGTGCCAGTAGTATGAGCGTCCCGAGCTCTGGGGCCAACGTCCTGACTTTC.

The CDR3 loop reads CASSLVRGNSPLHF. The CDR3 DNA follows: TGTGCCAGCAGCTTAGTCAGGGGGAATTCACCCCTCCACTTT. The chain joins TRBV7-2 to TRBJ1-6; TRBD1 matches at 7 bases. After removal of 1 base from V and 7 bases from J, the junction contained 1 base not matched to a gene. Germline CDR1 is SGHTA and CDR2 is FQGNSA. This CDR3 spans 14 amino acids.

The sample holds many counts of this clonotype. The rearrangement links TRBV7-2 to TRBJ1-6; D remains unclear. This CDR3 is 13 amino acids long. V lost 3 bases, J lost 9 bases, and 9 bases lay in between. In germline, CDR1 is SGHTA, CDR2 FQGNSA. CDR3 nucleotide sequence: TGTGCCAGCAGCTTCACCGAGGGTTCACCCCTCCACTTT. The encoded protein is CASSFTEGSPLHF.

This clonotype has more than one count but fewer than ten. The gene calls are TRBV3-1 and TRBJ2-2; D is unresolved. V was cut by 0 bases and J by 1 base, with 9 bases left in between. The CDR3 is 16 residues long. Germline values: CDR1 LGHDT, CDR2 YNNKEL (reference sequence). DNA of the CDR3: TGTGCCAGCAGCCAAGACCCGACATTGAACACCGGGGAGCTGTTTTTT. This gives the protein CASSQDPTLNTGELFF.

The CDR3 loop reads CATSRDLRLQGFNEKLFF. CDR3 nucleotide sequence: TGTGCCACCAGCAGAGATTTGAGGTTGCAGGGCTTCAATGAAAAACTGTTTTTT. The chain joins TRBV15 to TRBJ1-4; maybe TRBD1 (5 bases). Deletions cut 0 bases from V and 5 bases from J, with 19 bases between. CDR3 size: 18 residues. The germline gives CDR1 LNHNV, CDR2 YYDKDF (reference sequence).